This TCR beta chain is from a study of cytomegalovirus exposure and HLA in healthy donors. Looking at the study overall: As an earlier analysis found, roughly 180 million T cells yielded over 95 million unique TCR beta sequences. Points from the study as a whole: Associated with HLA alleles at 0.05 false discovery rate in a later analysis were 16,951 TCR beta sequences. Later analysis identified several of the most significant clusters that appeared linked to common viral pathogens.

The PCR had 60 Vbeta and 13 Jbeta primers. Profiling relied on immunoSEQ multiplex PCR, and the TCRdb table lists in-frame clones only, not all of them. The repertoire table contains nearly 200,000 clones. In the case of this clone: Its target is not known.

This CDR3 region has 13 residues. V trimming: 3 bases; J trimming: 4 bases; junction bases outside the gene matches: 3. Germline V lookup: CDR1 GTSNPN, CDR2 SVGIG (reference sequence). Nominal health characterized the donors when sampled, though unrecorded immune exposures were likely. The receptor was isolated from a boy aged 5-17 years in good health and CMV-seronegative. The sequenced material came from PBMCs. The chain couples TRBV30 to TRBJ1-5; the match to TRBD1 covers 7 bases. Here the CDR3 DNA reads TGTGCCTGGAGCAACAGGGGAAATCAGCCCCAGCATTTT. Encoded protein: CAWSNRGNQPQHF. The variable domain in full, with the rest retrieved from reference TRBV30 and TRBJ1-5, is SQTIHQWPATLVQPVGSPLSLECTVEGTSNPNLYWYRQAAGRGLQLLFYSVGIGQISSEVPQNLSASRPQDRQFILSSKKLLLSDSGFYLCAWSNRGNQPQHFGDGTRLSIL.